These 17 T cell receptor beta chains came from one sample sequenced in a study of metastatic and nonmetastatic thyroid tumors. The entire patient cohort was treatment-naive prior to thyroid surgery. MiXCR was used by TCRdb to re-call the PCR reads. The sample contains 40,000 or so clones, about 24% of which appear only once. Sequenced sample: blood. The source of these receptors is a female donor with papillary thyroid cancer or a benign thyroid nodule (not recorded which). Some clones in this sample may be carry-over from other donors' samples.

This chain connects TRBV6-9 to TRBJ1-1; possibly TRBD1 for D (5 bases). From germline, CDR1 is MNHGY and CDR2 SVAAGI. V was clipped by 4 bases and J by 6 bases, with 15 bases between them. This CDR3 comprises 14 residues. CDR3 in amino acids: CASSSPGLGPEAFF. The CDR3 DNA follows: TGTGCCAGCAGTTCGCCGGGACTGGGCCCTGAAGCTTTCTTT.

With respect to this clone: Its ends do not fully match the called genes, so a read error is possible. This rearrangement joins TRBV19 to TRBJ2-2; D is undetermined. This CDR3 comprises 13 residues. Germline V gene lookup returns CDR1 LNHDA and CDR2 SQIVND (reference sequence). The CDR3 DNA follows: TGTGCCAGTAACGCCGTGGGTTCCGGTGAGCTGTTTTTT. Translated: CASNAVGSGELFF.

The chain carries TRBV6-2 or TRBV6-3 and TRBJ2-5; D remains unclear. CDR3 length: 11 amino acids. Looked up from germline, CDR1 is MNHEY and CDR2 is SVGEGT. The CDR3 spells CPISYIETQYF. CDR3 DNA sequence: TGTCCCATCAGTTATATCGAGACCCAGTACTTC.

At least ten counts were recorded for this clone. The V and J genes are TRBV19 and TRBJ2-2, with D perhaps TRBD1 (5 bases). CDR3 length: 14 residues. Trimming cost V 7 bases and J 0 bases, with 9 bases left between them. In germline, CDR1 is LNHDA, CDR2 SQIVND (reference sequence). CDR3 bases: TGTGCCAGTAAATTCAGGGCGAACACCGGGGAGCTGTTTTTT. Translating it yields CASKFRANTGELFF.

This clone was counted at least ten times. The rearrangement uses TRBV7-9 and TRBJ1-1; possible D gene TRBD1, 5 bases. CDR3 length: 14 residues. CDR1 and CDR2 (germline): SEHNR, FQNEAQ (reference sequence). V lost 5 bases and J 11 bases, leaving 21 bases between the germline ends. In DNA, the CDR3 is TGTGCCAGCAGCCCTCAAGCAGGGTTTGAGGGGGCTTTCTTT. It yields the protein CASSPQAGFEGAFF. Full variable domain (missing parts from reference TRBV7-9 and TRBJ1-1): DTGVSQNPRHKITKRGQNVTFRCDPISEHNRLYWYRQTLGQGPEFLTYFQNEAQLEKSRLLSDRFSAERPKGSFSTLEIQRTEQGDSAMYLCASSPQAGFEGAFFGQGTRLTVV.

This clone was counted between two and nine times. The gene calls are TRBV6-1 and TRBJ1-2; D ambiguous. Trimming left V 5 bases short and J 5 bases short, with 12 bases between. This CDR3 is built from 13 residues. CDR1 and CDR2 (germline): MNHNS, SASEGT. The CDR3 spells CASSSTGTYGYTF. CDR3 DNA: TGTGCCAGCAGTTCGACCGGAACATATGGCTACACCTTC.

This clone was seen many times. The chain joins TRBV7-2 to TRBJ2-1, with 8 nucleotides matching TRBD2. CDR1 SGHTA and CDR2 FQGNSA come from the germline V gene. The J segment lost 4 bases and the V segment lost 5 bases, leaving 7 bases of the junction unmatched. The CDR3 length is 15 residues. CDR3 bases: TGTGCCAGCAGCATCGGGACTAGTGCATACAATGAGCAGTTCTTC. This translates into CASSIGTSAYNEQFF.

This clone was seen at least ten times. The V and J genes are TRBV3-1 and TRBJ2-7, with TRBD2 as a possible D gene (5 bases). The CDR3 spans 13 residues. V was pared by 7 bases and J by 3 bases, with 13 bases between. From germline, CDR1 is LGHDT and CDR2 YNNKEL (reference sequence). The CDR3 bases are TGTGCCAGCACCCGGGGTGGTTTCTACGAGCAGTACTTC. It translates to CASTRGGFYEQYF.

This chain uses TRBV15 with TRBJ1-1; a weak D match, TRBD1 (6 bases). CDR1 is LNHNV and CDR2 is YYDKDF in the germline V gene (reference sequence). There are 13 residues in the CDR3. Trimming pared 5 bases from V and 5 bases from J, leaving 12 bases between. DNA for the CDR3: TGTGCCACCAGCCCAGGGGAGAGGACTGAAGCTTTCTTT. Translating gives CATSPGERTEAFF.

In its sample, this clone was seen many times. This chain joins TRBV4-2 and TRBJ2-5, with D unclear. V lost 1 base, J lost 1 base, and 4 bases lay in between. Germline V gives CDR1 LGHNA, CDR2 YNFKEQ. This CDR3 spans 13 amino acids. The CDR3 here is CASSQGFQETQYF. In DNA form, the CDR3 reads TGTGCCAGCAGCCAAGGTTTCCAAGAGACCCAGTACTTC.

V gene TRBV20-1 combines with J gene TRBJ1-1; 8 bases are a match to TRBD1. J was trimmed by 7 bases and V by 6 bases; bases with no gene match: 10. The length of the CDR3 is 13 residues. From germline, CDR1 is DFQATT and CDR2 SNEGSKA (reference sequence). The CDR3 nucleotides read TGCAGTGCAGAGGGACAGGTTAACTTTGAAGCTTTCTTT. As protein: CSAEGQVNFEAFF.

The V gene is TRBV6-1, the J gene TRBJ2-3; D may be TRBD2 (5 bases). The CDR3 contains 12 residues. Per germline, CDR1 MNHNS and CDR2 SASEGT. The V end lost 7 bases, the J end lost 7 bases, and 12 bases lay between the germline ends. CDR3 sequence (DNA): TGTGCCAGCACCTCTAGCATAAATACGCAGTATTTT. Amino acid sequence: CASTSSINTQYF.

This clone was detected ten times or more. V and J are TRBV7-2 and TRBJ2-1; 8 nucleotides match TRBD2. This CDR3 comprises 13 residues. Germline lookup yields CDR1 SGHTA and CDR2 FQGNSA. V lost 8 bases to trimming and J lost 4 bases; unmatched junction nucleotides: 4. CDR3 sequence reads: CASGSGAYNEQFF. The CDR3 DNA sequence: TGTGCCAGCGGTAGCGGGGCTTACAATGAGCAGTTCTTC.

In this sample, this clone turned up many times. The genes are TRBV7-9 and TRBJ1-4; 9 bases map to TRBD1. CDR1 is SEHNR, CDR2 FQNEAQ, per germline (reference sequence). V was pared by 5 bases and J by 5 bases, with 6 bases of the junction left unmatched. This CDR3 has 15 amino acids. The CDR3 DNA sequence: TGTGCCAGCAGCCCTCGGACAGGGGCAAATGAAAAACTGTTTTTT. Protein: CASSPRTGANEKLFF.

The CDR3 region has the DNA TGTGCCTGGGCCAGGGGGCAGGGTCAGCCCCAGCATTTT. This encodes CAWARGQGQPQHF. The chain recombines TRBV30 with TRBJ1-5; 8 nucleotides agree with TRBD1. The CDR3 loop spans 13 amino acids. Germline loops: CDR1 GTSNPN, CDR2 SVGIG (reference sequence). V lost 5 bases to trimming and J lost 6 bases; unmatched junction nucleotides: 6.

This clone came up many times. This sequence may be a read error, since a much larger clone differs from it by one base. This chain joins TRBV6-1 and TRBJ2-2; 8 bases agree with TRBD2. Per the germline V gene, CDR1 is MNHNS and CDR2 is SASEGT. The CDR3 length is 14 residues. Germline trimming cut 7 bases from V and 4 bases from J; bases unmatched to any gene: 5. The CDR3 protein is CASTGGGGTGELFF. The CDR3 coding sequence is TGTGCCAGCACCGGGGGGGGTGGCACCGGGGAGCTGTTTTTT.

The V call is TRBV27, the J call TRBJ2-3; 7 bases align to TRBD2. V shed 5 bases and J 2 bases; nucleotides not matched to a gene: 7. Germline V gene sequence: CDR1 MNHEY, CDR2 SMNVEV (reference sequence). The CDR3 loop spans 15 amino acids. CDR3 bases: TGTGCCAGCAGTCCCTCCGGGACTAACACAGATACGCAGTATTTT. Amino acids: CASSPSGTNTDTQYF.